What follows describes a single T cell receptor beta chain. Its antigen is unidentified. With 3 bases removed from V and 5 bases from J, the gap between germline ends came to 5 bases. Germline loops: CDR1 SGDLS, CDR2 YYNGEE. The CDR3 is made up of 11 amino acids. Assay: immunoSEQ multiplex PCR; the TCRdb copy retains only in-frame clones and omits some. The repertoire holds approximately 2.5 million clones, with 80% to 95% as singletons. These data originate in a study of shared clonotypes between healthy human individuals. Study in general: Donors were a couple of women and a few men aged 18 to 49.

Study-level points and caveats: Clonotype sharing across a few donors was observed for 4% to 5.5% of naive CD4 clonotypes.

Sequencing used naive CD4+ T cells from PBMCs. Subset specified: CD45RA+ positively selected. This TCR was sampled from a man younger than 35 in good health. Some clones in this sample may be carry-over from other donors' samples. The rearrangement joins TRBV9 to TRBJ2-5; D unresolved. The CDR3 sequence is CASSAPETQYF. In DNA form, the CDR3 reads TGTGCCAGCAGCGCGCCGGAGACCCAGTACTTC.